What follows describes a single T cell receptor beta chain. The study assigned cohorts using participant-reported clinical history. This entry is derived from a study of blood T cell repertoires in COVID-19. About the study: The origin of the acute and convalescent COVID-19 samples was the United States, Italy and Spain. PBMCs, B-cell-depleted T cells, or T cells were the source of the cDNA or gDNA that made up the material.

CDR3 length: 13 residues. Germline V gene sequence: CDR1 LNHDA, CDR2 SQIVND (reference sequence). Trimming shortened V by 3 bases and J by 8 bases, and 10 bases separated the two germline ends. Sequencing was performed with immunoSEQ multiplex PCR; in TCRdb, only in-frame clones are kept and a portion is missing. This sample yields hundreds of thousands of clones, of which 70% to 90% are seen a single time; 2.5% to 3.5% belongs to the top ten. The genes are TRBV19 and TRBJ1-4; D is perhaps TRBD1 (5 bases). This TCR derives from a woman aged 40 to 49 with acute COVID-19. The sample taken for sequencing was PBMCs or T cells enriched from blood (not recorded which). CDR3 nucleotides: TGTGCCAGTAGTATTGGAGGGGCAGAAAAACTGTTTTTT. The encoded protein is CASSIGGAEKLFF.